This T cell receptor (beta chain) was recovered during a study of blood T cell repertoires in COVID-19. Looking at the study overall: Samples taken during acute and convalescent COVID-19 were collected in the United States, Italy and Spain. Sources were T cells, B-cell-depleted T cells, or PBMCs; the material itself was cDNA or gDNA.

V lost 0 bases to trimming and J lost 2 bases; unmatched junction nucleotides: 8. Germline V gives CDR1 ENHRY, CDR2 SYGVKD. The CDR3 is made up of 17 amino acids. Authors' processing steps: How many nucleated cells were present was estimated from reference gene primer amplification. TCRdb's table, derived via immunoSEQ multiplex PCR, lists solely in-frame clones and lacks some. V and J calls and clone size come straight from that table; D and trimming were deduced from the DNA. The sample holds 200,000 or so clones, around 84% seen once. The chain combines TRBV10-3 with TRBJ2-7; 9 nucleotides align to TRBD2. The receptor's source is a man in his fifties or sixties who had recovered from COVID-19. The sample taken for sequencing was peripheral blood. CDR3 coding DNA: TGTGCCATCAGTGAGTCGGGGCCTAGCGGGAAGGCCTACGAGCAGTACTTC. Residues: CAISESGPSGKAYEQYF.